This T cell receptor beta chain was identified in a study of neurological immune-mediated disorders. Time point indicated: longitudinal time-point 3. The group of healthy controls was made up of people who were blood bank volunteers in Maryland, USA. V shed 4 bases and J 7 bases; nucleotides not matched to a gene: 6. Germline V gives CDR1 LGHNA, CDR2 YNFKEQ. This CDR3 comprises 14 residues. Synthesis of cDNA was performed by 5'RACE using 10-nucleotide random UMIs. One entry per CDR3 protein results from TCRdb running MiXCR on the 5' RACE reads. The profile covers roughly 53,000 distinct CDR3 sequences, with 7% to 10% appearing a single time and 1.9% taken by the ten largest.

The sample was PBMCs. The chain has TRBV4-2 and TRBJ1-4, with 7 nucleotides matching TRBD1. The clonotype comes from a woman between 40 and 55 years old in good health. CDR3 in amino acids: CASSPGQAPEKLFF. The CDR3 DNA is TGTGCCAGCAGCCCAGGACAGGCTCCTGAAAAACTGTTTTTT.